The TCR beta chain under discussion was sequenced for a study of blood T cells in healthy people across ages. The study, taken as a whole, reports: Roughly linearly, TCR beta diversity per million T cells fell as age increased.

CDR1 is LGHDT, CDR2 YNNKEL, per germline (reference sequence). Trimming pared 0 bases from V and 7 bases from J, leaving 13 bases between. The CDR3 totals 14 residues. This clonotype showed up just a few times. Its antigen is not identified. The authors ran a second PCR of 7 to 11 cycles using a sample-barcoded 5' primer and a J-beta primer mix. TCRdb reprocessed the 5' RACE reads with MiXCR, giving one entry per CDR3 protein. The sample holds 540,000 or so distinct CDR3 sequences, less than 25% seen once. This same sample was also taken into another study, of T cells of mothers and their children.

V gene TRBV3-1 combines with J gene TRBJ2-7, with a tentative D call TRBD2 (7 bases). Material for sequencing was blood. The sequence was obtained from a boy aged 10-17 years in good health. CDR3 DNA sequence: TGTGCCAGCAGCCAAGATGGGGGGGCGCGGGAGCAGTACTTC. This encodes CASSQDGGAREQYF.